Listed below are T cell receptor beta chains from one sample, sequenced in a study of blood T cell repertoires in COVID-19. TCRdb's copy holds only in-frame clones and misses some; the assay was immunoSEQ multiplex PCR. The sample carries 150,000 to 200,000 clones, about 88% recorded once. The sample was peripheral blood. These receptors all stem from a man in his 60s with acute or convalescent COVID-19. Both conserved end residues are part of each CDR3. The D gene is left open where the match is weak. Clone sizes are given selectively: once, few, many, or a class where the clone is expanded.

d_call: .
clone_size: once
v_call: TRBV3-1/TRBV3-2
j_call: TRBJ2-4
cdr3_aa: CASSTAADIQYF
cdr3_nt: TGTGCCAGCAGCACGGCGGCGGACATTCAGTACTTC

d_call: .
clone_size: .
v_call: TRBV5-1
j_call: TRBJ1-4
cdr3_aa: CASSLTANNEKLFF
cdr3_nt: TGCGCCAGCAGCTTGACAGCTAATAATGAAAAACTGTTTTTT

d_call: .
clone_size: .
v_call: TRBV6-5
j_call: TRBJ2-7
cdr3_aa: CASRLVGSGHLEQYF
cdr3_nt: TGTGCCAGCAGACTAGTGGGGAGCGGGCATCTCGAGCAGTACTTC

d_call: TRBD1
clone_size: .
v_call: TRBV4-1
j_call: TRBJ2-7
cdr3_aa: CASSQTGYYEQYF
cdr3_nt: TGCGCCAGCAGCCAGACAGGGTACTACGAGCAGTACTTC

d_call: .
clone_size: .
v_call: TRBV5-6
j_call: TRBJ1-1
cdr3_aa: CASSLEQTLSTMNTEAFF
cdr3_nt: TGTGCCAGCAGCTTGGAACAGACACTCTCTACCATGAACACTGAAGCTTTCTTT

d_call: .
clone_size: .
v_call: TRBV11-2
j_call: TRBJ1-4
cdr3_aa: CASSFGLSRLNEKLFF
cdr3_nt: TGTGCCAGCAGCTTCGGACTATCTCGCTTAAATGAAAAACTGTTTTTT

d_call: .
clone_size: once
v_call: TRBV19
j_call: TRBJ2-1
cdr3_aa: CASSGWTDNEQFF
cdr3_nt: TGTGCCAGTAGTGGGTGGACTGACAATGAGCAGTTCTTC

d_call: TRBD2
clone_size: .
v_call: TRBV9
j_call: TRBJ2-1
cdr3_aa: CASSLTGGNNEQFF
cdr3_nt: TGTGCCAGCAGCTTGACGGGAGGTAACAATGAGCAGTTCTTC

d_call: .
clone_size: .
v_call: TRBV29-1
j_call: TRBJ1-6
cdr3_aa: CSVGMDTNSPLHF
cdr3_nt: TGCAGCGTTGGAATGGACACTAATTCACCCCTCCACTTT

d_call: .
clone_size: .
v_call: TRBV6-4
j_call: TRBJ1-1
cdr3_aa: CASRAGPNTEAFF
cdr3_nt: TGTGCCAGCAGGGCGGGACCTAACACTGAAGCTTTCTTT

d_call: .
clone_size: once
v_call: TRBV5-4
j_call: TRBJ2-1
cdr3_aa: CASSLGLDSYNEQFF
cdr3_nt: TGTGCCAGCAGCTTGGGACTAGACTCCTACAATGAGCAGTTCTTC

d_call: .
clone_size: .
v_call: TRBV18
j_call: TRBJ1-2
cdr3_aa: CASSPSRGEQGYTF
cdr3_nt: TGTGCCAGCTCACCGTCCAGGGGAGAACAAGGCTACACCTTC

d_call: TRBD1
clone_size: .
v_call: TRBV7-9
j_call: TRBJ1-5
cdr3_aa: CASRQGAGQPQHF
cdr3_nt: TGTGCCAGCCGGCAGGGGGCTGGTCAGCCCCAGCATTTT

d_call: .
clone_size: .
v_call: TRBV5-1
j_call: TRBJ2-3
cdr3_aa: CASSFTGEDTQYF
cdr3_nt: TGCGCCAGCAGCTTTACGGGGGAAGATACGCAGTATTTT

d_call: TRBD1
clone_size: .
v_call: TRBV3-1/TRBV3-2
j_call: TRBJ1-1
cdr3_aa: CASSHLDRGTEAFF
cdr3_nt: TGTGCCAGCAGCCACTTGGACAGGGGCACTGAAGCTTTCTTT

d_call: TRBD1
clone_size: .
v_call: TRBV4-1
j_call: TRBJ1-2
cdr3_aa: CASSQAQGAGYGYTF
cdr3_nt: TGCGCCAGCAGCCAAGCACAGGGGGCCGGCTATGGCTACACCTTC

d_call: TRBD2
clone_size: .
v_call: TRBV7-9
j_call: TRBJ2-5
cdr3_aa: CASSLGPSGAETQYF
cdr3_nt: TGTGCCAGCAGCTTAGGGCCTAGCGGGGCTGAGACCCAGTACTTC

d_call: TRBD1
clone_size: .
v_call: TRBV2
j_call: TRBJ1-1
cdr3_aa: CASSPRTGVLLGTEAFF
cdr3_nt: TGTGCCAGCAGTCCCCGGACAGGGGTCCTTTTGGGCACTGAAGCTTTCTTT

d_call: .
clone_size: .
v_call: TRBV5-1
j_call: TRBJ2-2
cdr3_aa: CASSLGVPRGKLFF
cdr3_nt: TGCGCCAGCAGCCTCGGGGTCCCAAGAGGGAAACTGTTTTTT

d_call: TRBD1
clone_size: .
v_call: TRBV5-4
j_call: TRBJ1-3
cdr3_aa: CASSSRGQSHTIYF
cdr3_nt: TGTGCCAGCAGCTCCAGGGGGCAGTCCCACACCATATATTTT

d_call: .
clone_size: .
v_call: TRBV25-1
j_call: TRBJ1-2
cdr3_aa: CASSQRWRGDIYGYTF
cdr3_nt: TGTGCCAGCAGTCAACGGTGGAGAGGGGACATCTATGGCTACACCTTC

d_call: .
clone_size: .
v_call: TRBV7-6
j_call: TRBJ2-3
cdr3_aa: CASSYGPPDTQYF
cdr3_nt: TGTGCCAGCAGCTATGGGCCCCCAGATACGCAGTATTTT

d_call: TRBD2
clone_size: .
v_call: TRBV18
j_call: TRBJ2-3
cdr3_aa: CASSPRAGVDTQYF
cdr3_nt: TGTGCCAGCTCACCACGGGCGGGGGTGGATACGCAGTATTTT

d_call: TRBD1
clone_size: .
v_call: TRBV6-1
j_call: TRBJ2-7
cdr3_aa: CASSEQRGRIDEQYF
cdr3_nt: TGTGCCAGCAGTGAACAGAGGGGGCGCATCGACGAGCAGTACTTC

d_call: TRBD1
clone_size: .
v_call: TRBV5-1
j_call: TRBJ1-4
cdr3_aa: CASSAGQGMANEKLFF
cdr3_nt: TGCGCCAGCAGCGCCGGACAGGGTATGGCTAATGAAAAACTGTTTTTT

d_call: .
clone_size: .
v_call: TRBV29-1
j_call: TRBJ2-7
cdr3_aa: CSVEAGEVEQYF
cdr3_nt: TGCAGCGTTGAAGCGGGGGAGGTCGAGCAGTACTTC

d_call: TRBD1
clone_size: .
v_call: TRBV9
j_call: TRBJ1-3
cdr3_aa: CASSVGGQGAWNTIYF
cdr3_nt: TGTGCCAGCAGCGTAGGGGGACAGGGGGCTTGGAACACCATATATTTT

d_call: .
clone_size: .
v_call: TRBV5-1
j_call: TRBJ1-2
cdr3_aa: CASSLDRERYTF
cdr3_nt: TGCGCCAGCAGCTTGGACAGGGAACGCTACACCTTC

d_call: .
clone_size: .
v_call: TRBV5-1
j_call: TRBJ2-2
cdr3_aa: CASSLFVQKNTGELFF
cdr3_nt: TGCGCCAGCAGCTTGTTCGTACAGAAAAACACCGGGGAGCTGTTTTTT